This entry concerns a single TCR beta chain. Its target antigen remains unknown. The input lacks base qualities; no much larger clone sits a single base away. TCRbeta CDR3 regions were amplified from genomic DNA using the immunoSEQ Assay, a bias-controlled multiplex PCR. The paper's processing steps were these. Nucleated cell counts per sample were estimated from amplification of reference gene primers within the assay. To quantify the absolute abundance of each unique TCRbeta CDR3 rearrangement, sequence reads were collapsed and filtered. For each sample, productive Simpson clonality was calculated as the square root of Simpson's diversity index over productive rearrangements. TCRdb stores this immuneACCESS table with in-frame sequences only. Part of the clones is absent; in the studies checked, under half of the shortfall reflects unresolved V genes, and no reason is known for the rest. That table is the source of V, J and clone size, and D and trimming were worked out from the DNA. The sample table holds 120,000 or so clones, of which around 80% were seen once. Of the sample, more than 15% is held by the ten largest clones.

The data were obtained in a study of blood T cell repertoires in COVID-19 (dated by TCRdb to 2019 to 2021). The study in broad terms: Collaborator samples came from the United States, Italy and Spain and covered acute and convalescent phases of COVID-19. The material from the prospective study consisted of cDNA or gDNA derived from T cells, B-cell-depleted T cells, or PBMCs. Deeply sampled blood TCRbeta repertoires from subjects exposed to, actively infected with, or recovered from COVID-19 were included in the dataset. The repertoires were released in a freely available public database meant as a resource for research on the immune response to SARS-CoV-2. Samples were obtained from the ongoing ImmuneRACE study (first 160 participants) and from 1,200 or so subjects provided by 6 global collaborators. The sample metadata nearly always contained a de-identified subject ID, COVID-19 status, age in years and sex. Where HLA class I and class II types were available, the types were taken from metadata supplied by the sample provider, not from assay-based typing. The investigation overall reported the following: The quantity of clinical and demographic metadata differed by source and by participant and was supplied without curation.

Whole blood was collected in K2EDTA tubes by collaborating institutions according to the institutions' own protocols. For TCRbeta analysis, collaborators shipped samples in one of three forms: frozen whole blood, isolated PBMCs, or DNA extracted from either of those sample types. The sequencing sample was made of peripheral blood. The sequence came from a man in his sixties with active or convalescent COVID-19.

CDR3 reads: CASTSSGSNNEQFF. The nucleotide sequence reads TGCGCCAGCACCTCTAGCGGGAGTAACAATGAGCAGTTCTTC. Rearrangement joined TRBV10-2 to TRBJ2-1; 10 nucleotides in the junction match TRBD2. Taken from cysteine to phenylalanine, the CDR3 has 14 residues. The only DNA kept is the CDR3, 42 bases in frame from the first base. CDR1 and CDR2 are read off the germline V gene as WSHSY and SAAADI. Trimming takes 7 bases off V and 5 bases off J; junction bases not matched to a gene: 5.